Here is one TCR beta chain with its context. The data were obtained in a study of cytomegalovirus exposure and HLA in healthy donors. PCR involved 60 Vbeta and 13 Jbeta primers. Method: immunoSEQ multiplex PCR; TCRdb's copy keeps in-frame clones and lacks some. This sample has about 130,000 clones, with about 72% found just once. The sequencing input was PBMCs. The TCR comes from a young man in good health and CMV-seropositive.

The CDR3 loop reads CASSLTGTRSYEQYF. As DNA, the CDR3 is TGTGCCAGCAGCCTGACCGGGACTAGGTCCTACGAGCAGTACTTC. The chain has TRBV7-2 and TRBJ2-7, with 8 bases matching TRBD2. Germline lookup yields CDR1 SGHTA and CDR2 FQGNSA. V gave up 5 bases and J gave up 1 base; unmatched junction bases: 7. This CDR3 spans 15 amino acids. The full variable domain, with the rest looked up from reference TRBV7-2 and TRBJ2-7, is GAGVSQSPSNKVTEKGKDVELRCDPISGHTALYWYRQSLGQGLEFLIYFQGNSAPDKSGLPSDRFSAERTGGSVSTLTIQRTQQEDSAVYLCASSLTGTRSYEQYFGPGTRLTVT.